The 29 T cell receptor beta chains listed next were all sequenced from one sample in a study of blood T cell repertoires in COVID-19. TCRdb keeps only in-frame clones here, not all; method: immunoSEQ multiplex PCR. Found here are 370,000 or so clones, approximately 77% of them singletons; the top ten hold over 0.95%. Material for sequencing was peripheral blood. The receptors were sampled from a human donor with acute or convalescent COVID-19. The donor label of this sample is uncertain.

V gene TRBV6-5 combines with J gene TRBJ1-6; D may be TRBD1 (6 bases). V was clipped by 6 bases and J by 10 bases, with 16 bases between them. Germline V gene sequence: CDR1 MNHEY, CDR2 SVGAGI. The CDR3 consists of 14 residues. The chain's CDR3 is CASRSYRVMSPLHF. Here the CDR3 DNA reads TGTGCCAGCAGATCCTACAGGGTAATGTCACCCCTCCACTTT.

This sequence joins TRBV6-5 and TRBJ1-1; the D gene is possibly TRBD1 (5 bases). The V end was cut by 6 bases, the J end by 10 bases, with 18 bases between. Per germline, CDR1 MNHEY and CDR2 SVGAGI. The CDR3 covers 13 residues. The CDR3 DNA reads as TGTGCCAGCAGGGAGGGGATGGCAGACGGAGCTTTCTTT. Protein product: CASREGMADGAFF.

The V gene is TRBV15, the J gene TRBJ2-2, with D tentatively TRBD2 (5 bases). V lost 1 base and J lost 4, with 10 bases in between. The CDR3 loop spans 15 amino acids. The germline V gene has CDR1 LNHNV and CDR2 YYDKDF (reference sequence). CDR3 nucleotides: TGTGCCACCAGCAGAGTCGGGGAGCGCACCGGGGAGCTGTTTTTT. Translating it yields CATSRVGERTGELFF.

The chain carries TRBV3-1 (or the pseudogene TRBV3-2) and TRBJ1-3, with D unresolved. CDR3 length equals 15 residues. V was shortened by 0 bases and J by 3 bases, with 9 bases between the two germline ends. Germline CDR1 is LGHDT and CDR2 is YNNKEL (reference sequence). In DNA form, the CDR3 reads TGTGCCAGCAGCCAAGACTCGGGGATTGGAAACACCATATATTTT. Translation: CASSQDSGIGNTIYF.

This chain links TRBV7-2 with TRBJ1-6; D is unresolved. The CDR3 is made up of 12 amino acids. With 2 bases removed from V and 11 bases from J, the gap between germline ends came to 7 bases. Germline V gene sequence: CDR1 SGHTA, CDR2 FQGNSA. As DNA, the CDR3 is TGTGCCAGCAGCTTATCGGTCCCACCCCTCCACTTT. Residues: CASSLSVPPLHF.

The chain uses TRBV2 and TRBJ2-1; TRBD1 matches at 9 bases. Germline loops: CDR1 SNHLY, CDR2 FYNNEI. The V and J ends lost 2 bases and 5 bases, in that order; junction bases with no gene match: 4. The CDR3 length is 15 residues. The CDR3 DNA reads TGTGCCAGCAGTGAATTAGGGACAGGGAACAATGAGCAGTTCTTC. Protein: CASSELGTGNNEQFF.

In this sample, this clone turned up once. The chain has TRBV30 and TRBJ2-2, with 9 nucleotides matching TRBD2. This CDR3 region has 21 residues. The V gene's germline CDR1 is GTSNPN and CDR2 SVGIG (reference sequence). V was pared by 5 bases and J by 0 bases, with 22 bases of the junction left unmatched. This chain's CDR3 is CAWGQSSGTSPFRPNTGELFF. The CDR3 DNA follows: TGTGCCTGGGGCCAATCTTCCGGGACTAGCCCTTTCCGCCCGAACACCGGGGAGCTGTTTTTT.

The J gene is TRBJ2-7, the V gene TRBV4-1, with TRBD2 identical over 10 bases. This CDR3 region has 14 residues. Looked up from germline, CDR1 is MGHRA and CDR2 is YSYEKL. The V gene end was trimmed by 1 base and the J gene end by 7 bases; junction bases not matched to a gene: 4. CDR3 in DNA: TGCGCCAGCAGCCAAGTCCCTAGCGGGAGTGAGCAGTACTTC. Translated: CASSQVPSGSEQYF.

This sequence joins TRBV19 and TRBJ2-1, with 8 nucleotides matching TRBD1. From germline, CDR1 is LNHDA and CDR2 SQIVND (reference sequence). The CDR3 sequence is 15 residues long. Trimming at V came to 9 bases and at J to 8 bases, leaving 15 bases not matched to a gene. CDR3 sequence (DNA): TGTGCCAGCACCCCTTGGACAGGGAGTATGGATGAGCAGTTCTTC. This gives the protein CASTPWTGSMDEQFF.

The chain links TRBV6-5 to TRBJ2-6, with 7 bases lining up with TRBD1. Trimming took 8 bases from V and 2 from J; bases not matched to a gene: 6. CDR3 length: 15 amino acids. The germline V gene encodes CDR1 MNHEY and CDR2 SVGAGI. The CDR3 sequence: CASHRGMAGANVLTF. The CDR3 coding sequence is TGTGCCAGCCACAGGGGAATGGCTGGGGCCAACGTCCTGACTTTC.

The chain recombines TRBV3-1 (or the pseudogene TRBV3-2) with TRBJ1-2; TRBD1 matches 8 bases. CDR1 is LGHDT and CDR2 is YNNKEL in the germline V gene (reference sequence). CDR3 size: 15 residues. V shed 4 bases and J 0 bases; nucleotides not matched to a gene: 4. The CDR3 protein is CASSPRQGSNYGYTF. CDR3 in DNA: TGTGCCAGCAGCCCCCGACAGGGGTCTAACTATGGCTACACCTTC.

CDR3 sequence: CASGLTVIAGESSYEQYF. The CDR3 DNA sequence: TGTGCTAGTGGTTTGACAGTCATAGCGGGCGAAAGCTCCTACGAGCAGTACTTC. The chain has TRBV12-5 and TRBJ2-7; 7 positions match TRBD2. The CDR3 is 18 residues long. Germline CDR1 reads LGHNT; CDR2 reads FRNRAP. V shed 2 bases, J shed 0 bases, and the junction held 13 bases outside the gene matches.

The gene calls are TRBV5-1 and TRBJ2-7; maybe TRBD1 (6 bases). The CDR3 has 12 residues. V was pared by 3 bases and J by 4 bases, with 8 bases between. From germline, CDR1 is SGHRS and CDR2 YFSETQ. CDR3 DNA sequence: TGCGCCAGCAGCTCACAGGGTTACGAGCAGTACTTC. Amino acids: CASSSQGYEQYF.

The rearrangement joins TRBV3-1 (or the pseudogene TRBV3-2) to TRBJ1-1, with a tentative D call TRBD1 (5 bases). The V gene lost 4 bases and the J gene lost 5 bases, with 11 bases spanning the gap. This CDR3 spans 13 amino acids. Germline V gene lookup returns CDR1 LGHDT and CDR2 YNNKEL (reference sequence). The CDR3 DNA is TGTGCCAGCAGCCGGAACCCAGGGACTGAAGCTTTCTTT. It specifies CASSRNPGTEAFF.

This chain joins TRBV5-1 and TRBJ1-1, with TRBD1 matching 8 bases. CDR1 is SGHRS, CDR2 YFSETQ, per germline. V lost 5 bases to trimming and J lost 5 bases; unmatched junction nucleotides: 8. The CDR3 has 14 amino acids. CDR3 sequence (DNA): TGCGCCAGCAGACCAGGGGGCGCGGGAACTGAAGCTTTCTTT. Translated: CASRPGGAGTEAFF. The complete variable domain, with remaining parts taken from reference TRBV5-1 and TRBJ1-1, reads KAGVTQTPRYLIKTRGQQVTLSCSPISGHRSVSWYQQTPGQGLQFLFEYFSETQRNKGNFPGRFSGRQFSNSRSEMNVSTLELGDSALYLCASRPGGAGTEAFFGQGTRLTVV.

This chain links TRBV7-8 with TRBJ2-7; the match to TRBD1 covers 7 bases. Germline CDR1 SGHVS, CDR2 FQNEAQ. V shed 5 bases, J shed 3 bases, and the junction held 10 bases outside the gene matches. CDR3 length equals 15 residues. CDR3: CASSPPTGYLYEQYF. As DNA, the CDR3 is TGTGCCAGCAGCCCGCCGACAGGGTACCTCTACGAGCAGTACTTC. Filled out from reference TRBV7-8 and TRBJ2-7, the complete variable domain reads GAGVSQSPRYKVAKRGQDVALRCDPISGHVSLFWYQQALGQGPEFLTYFQNEAQLDKSGLPSDRFFAERPEGSVSTLKIQRTQQEDSAVYLCASSPPTGYLYEQYFGPGTRLTVT.

The J gene is TRBJ2-7, the V gene TRBV20-1; 8 nucleotides match TRBD1. From germline, CDR1 is DFQATT and CDR2 SNEGSKA (reference sequence). Trimming cost V 3 bases and J 6 bases; bases outside gene matches: 4. The CDR3 totals 12 residues. The CDR3 region is CSASGTGSEQYF. In DNA, the CDR3 is TGCAGTGCTAGTGGGACAGGCAGCGAGCAGTACTTC.

The rearrangement links TRBV7-9 to TRBJ2-3; D ambiguous. In germline, CDR1 is SEHNR, CDR2 FQNEAQ (reference sequence). V was trimmed by 7 bases and J by 6 bases, leaving 8 bases between them. The CDR3 totals 11 residues. Written as DNA, the CDR3 is TGTGCCAGCACCTCCGCGGATACGCAGTATTTT. It yields the protein CASTSADTQYF.

This chain connects TRBV10-2 to TRBJ1-2; D remains ambiguous. Germline CDR1 WSHSY, CDR2 SAAADI. V lost 4 bases and J lost 7, with 22 bases in between. The CDR3 is 16 residues long. The CDR3 region is CASSGHSGKGGGGYTF. The CDR3 bases are TGCGCCAGCAGTGGCCACTCGGGAAAGGGTGGTGGTGGCTACACCTTC.

The chain uses TRBV4-2 and TRBJ2-1; TRBD2 agrees at 8 bases. J gave up 9 bases and V 0 bases, and 4 bases lay outside the gene matches. Germline CDR1 reads LGHNA; CDR2 reads YNFKEQ. The CDR3 spans 14 residues. As DNA, the CDR3 is TGTGCCAGCAGCCAAGATGTGGCGGGAGGTGAGCAGTTCTTC. It yields the protein CASSQDVAGGEQFF.

This clone was found a few times. The CDR3 region is CASSVSGTGAQPQHF. As DNA, the CDR3 is TGTGCCAGCAGTGTTTCCGGGACAGGGGCCCAGCCCCAGCATTTT. The chain couples TRBV2 to TRBJ1-5, with TRBD1 matching 10 bases. The V gene's germline CDR1 is SNHLY and CDR2 FYNNEI. The CDR3 extends over 15 amino acids. With V trimmed by 4 bases and J by 7 bases, 7 bases remained unmatched.

The V call is TRBV27, the J call TRBJ1-3, with TRBD1 matching over 8 bases. The CDR3 runs 14 residues. Germline V gives CDR1 MNHEY, CDR2 SMNVEV (reference sequence). V shed 5 bases, J shed 4 bases, and the junction held 4 bases outside the gene matches. The CDR3 here is CASSRTGTGNTIYF. CDR3 coding DNA: TGTGCCAGCAGTCGGACAGGGACGGGAAACACCATATATTTT.

This clone was recorded only once. The chain joins TRBV7-9 to TRBJ2-7; 8 nucleotides align to TRBD1. V lost 5 bases, J lost 2 bases, and 8 bases stayed unmatched. The CDR3 is 15 residues long. Looked up from germline, CDR1 is SEHNR and CDR2 is FQNEAQ (reference sequence). The CDR3 nucleotides are TGTGCCAGCAGCCCCCAGCGGACAGGGCCCTACGAGCAGTACTTC. This translates into CASSPQRTGPYEQYF.

J is TRBJ1-2 and V is TRBV7-8, with 8 bases lining up with TRBD1. CDR1 SGHVS and CDR2 FQNEAQ come from the germline V gene. CDR3 length equals 14 residues. Trimming cost V 3 bases and J 8 bases; bases outside gene matches: 8. The CDR3 DNA sequence: TGTGCCAGCAGCTTGACAGGGGACCCCGGGGGCTACACCTTC. Its protein product is CASSLTGDPGGYTF.

Only a few counts were recorded for this clone. J is TRBJ1-5 and V is TRBV4-1; TRBD1 matches at 11 bases. Germline CDR1 and CDR2: MGHRA and YSYEKL. J gave up 4 bases and V 4 bases, and 9 bases lay outside the gene matches. The CDR3 contains 17 residues. The CDR3 is CASSPTGTGGRNQPQHF. CDR3 in DNA: TGCGCCAGCAGCCCCACCGGGACAGGGGGGCGAAATCAGCCCCAGCATTTT.

The chain links TRBV10-3 to TRBJ1-1; D may be TRBD1 (5 bases). Germline CDR1 and CDR2: ENHRY and SYGVKD. The CDR3 loop spans 12 amino acids. V was clipped by 3 bases and J by 5 bases, with 7 bases between them. The DNA for the CDR3 is TGTGCCATCAGTGAAGGGGTAACTGAAGCTTTCTTT. Its translation: CAISEGVTEAFF.

The chain carries TRBV6-5 and TRBJ1-5; 9 bases align to TRBD1. The CDR3 totals 13 residues. V gave up 8 bases and J gave up 4 bases; unmatched junction bases: 3. The V gene's germline CDR1 is MNHEY and CDR2 SVGAGI. This chain's CDR3 is CASWGTGNQPQHF. The CDR3 nucleotides are TGTGCCAGCTGGGGGACAGGGAATCAGCCCCAGCATTTT.

This chain joins TRBV24-1 and TRBJ1-2; possible D gene TRBD1, 5 bases. The CDR3 spans 14 residues. The ends were cut back, 3 bases at V and 1 base at J, with 8 bases in the middle. The germline V gene has CDR1 KGHDR and CDR2 SFDVKD. In DNA form, the CDR3 reads TGTGCCACCAGTGATCCGGACATTAACTATGGCTACACCTTC. The encoded protein is CATSDPDINYGYTF.

This chain links TRBV5-1 with TRBJ2-7; 7 positions match TRBD1. This CDR3 comprises 12 residues. Germline CDR1 is SGHRS and CDR2 is YFSETQ. Trimming removed 3 bases from V and 4 bases from J; junction bases left unmatched: 1. The CDR3 protein is CASSSTGYEQYF. DNA of the CDR3: TGCGCCAGCAGCTCGACAGGGTACGAGCAGTACTTC.